This T cell receptor beta chain was recovered during a study of CD8 T cells in ankylosing spondylitis listed by TCRdb under 2017. About the full investigation: The study profiled T cell receptor beta repertoires in healthy donors and ankylosing spondylitis patients to find disease-linked TCR variants. The full study cohort comprised 25 ankylosing spondylitis patients and 110 or so healthy donors. Peripheral blood was sampled, and synovial fluid was also collected from ankylosing spondylitis patients.

Sequencing was performed on an Illumina HiSeq 2500. Quantitative 5'-RACE with molecular barcodes was the method used to prepare the TCR beta libraries. The authors' pipeline ran thus. To identify disease-linked TCR variants, a new computational method was used, one built on a probabilistic model of VDJ rearrangement. The raw public reads went through TCRdb reprocessing: fastp at Q25, MiXCR clone calling, in-frame beta chains kept. Rows with one shared CDR3 protein collapse into an entry with the most common genes and DNA. The V and J calls here are based on TCRdb, not the publication. The sample table records approximately 540,000 distinct CDR3 sequences; about 13% of these occur just once. Together, the top ten hold approximately 7% of the sample. Ends trimmed: V by 3 bases, J by 0 bases; bases unmatched to a gene: 8. CDR1 and CDR2 (LGHDT, YNNKEL) derive from the germline V gene (reference sequence). From cysteine to phenylalanine, the CDR3 is 17 amino acids long. Of all the DNA, just the CDR3 is kept, 51 bases in frame from base 1.

Results the study describes overall, beyond this receptor: Significant enrichment of the disease-linked clones was reported in matched synovial fluid samples from ankylosing spondylitis patients. A CD8+ phenotype was shown by the disease-linked clones, which were found at relatively low frequencies in peripheral blood. A TCR beta motif made up of several highly homologous amino acid variants appeared to be characteristic of blood from ankylosing spondylitis patients. Some TCR beta motif variants had previously been reported in synovial fluid and blood of reactive arthritis patients, which suggested common disease-initiation mechanisms.

This clonotype was recorded a few times. Its antigen is not yet known. No quality values exist for individual bases; no much larger clone is one base distant. The sequence links TRBV3-1 to TRBJ1-5, with 7 bases aligning to TRBD1. Specimen: blood, either unsorted or a sorted T cell fraction (not recorded which). This TCR was sampled from a male donor with ankylosing spondylitis. DNA sequence: TGTGCCAGCAGCCAGGGACAGACGCTTTATAGCAATCAGCCCCAGCATTTT. This is translated as CASSQGQTLYSNQPQHF.